This entry is about one TCR beta chain. Its antigen has not been determined. It has no much larger one-base neighbor in the sample; base qualities were not kept. Each collaborating institution followed its own protocols to collect whole blood in K2EDTA tubes. For TCRbeta analysis, collaborator samples were shipped as frozen whole blood, as isolated PBMCs, or as DNA extracted from either sample type. The data belong to a study of blood T cell repertoires in COVID-19 (dated by TCRdb to the early 2020s). Study-level background: The collaborator samples originated in the United States, Italy and Spain and spanned the acute and convalescent phases of COVID-19. Samples came from the ongoing ImmuneRACE study (first 160 participants) plus 1,254 subjects from 6 global collaborators. HLA class I and class II types, where available, came from metadata supplied by the sample provider rather than from assay-based typing. The material from the prospective study consisted of cDNA or gDNA derived from T cells, B-cell-depleted T cells, or PBMCs. Deeply sampled blood TCRbeta repertoires from subjects exposed to, actively infected with, or recovered from COVID-19 were included in the dataset. Sample metadata almost always included a de-identified subject ID, COVID-19 status, age in years and sex. A freely available public database, intended as a resource for researchers studying the immune response to SARS-CoV-2, is where the repertoires were released. Paper-wide results and their limitations: The amount of clinical and demographic metadata varied by source and participant and was provided uncurated.

Including the terminal cysteine and phenylalanine, the CDR3 comprises 16 residues. The read is trimmed to its CDR3 DNA, 48 bases read in frame from base 1. The junction shows trimming of 4 bases on V and 6 bases on J, and the gene matches do not reach 6 bases of it. CDR1 and CDR2 are drawn from the germline V gene (reference sequence): SGHKS, YYEKEE. The immunoSEQ Assay, a bias-controlled multiplex PCR, was used to amplify TCRbeta CDR3 regions from genomic DNA. The study's processing was this. Nucleated cell counts per sample were estimated from amplification of reference gene primers within the assay. To quantify the absolute abundance of each unique TCRbeta CDR3 rearrangement, sequence reads were collapsed and filtered. For each sample, productive Simpson clonality was calculated by taking the square root of Simpson's diversity index across productive rearrangements. The source is immuneACCESS, and TCRdb retained only in-frame sequences with V and J called. Part of the clones is not carried over; for the studies checked, unresolved V genes explain less than half of this, and the remainder is unexplained. D and trimming were read from the DNA, whereas the V and J calls and clone size are those reported in that table. This sample has around 140,000 clones in its table, and 80% to 90% of those were observed once. The biggest ten clones account for 0.75% to 0.95% of the sample.

The material sequenced was peripheral blood. This clonotype originated in a woman aged 45-59 years with acute or convalescent COVID-19. This chain joins TRBV5-5 to TRBJ2-3; the central 15 bases match TRBD2. The nucleotide sequence is given as TGTGCCAGCAGCCCGGGACTAGCGGGGGGCATGGATACGCAGTATTTT. It encodes CASSPGLAGGMDTQYF.